This T cell receptor (beta chain) was obtained from a study of regulatory T cells in long-lasting Graves disease. The study's findings and limits: Among persistent patients, a larger number of public clonotypes were shared (around 3,000) than among newly diagnosed patients (about 970).

CDR1 and CDR2 (germline): SGHAT, FQNNGV. CDR3 length: 11 amino acids. Comments on this clonotype: Its matching antigen is unknown. A much larger clone is a single base away; this may be a read error.

Relying on iRepertoire HTBI primers and Arm-PCR of CDR3 regions, the team built TCR beta libraries. From the multiplex PCR reads, TCRdb called clonotypes with MiXCR, one entry per CDR3 protein. The repertoire holds 500,000 to 800,000 distinct CDR3 sequences, with around 30% as singletons. Time point specified: persistent/refractory GD, antithyroid drugs over 5 years with positive TRAb. Following extraction of RNA from PBMCs, that RNA was used to make the TCR library. The V gene is TRBV11-2, the J gene TRBJ2-2; a possible D gene is TRBD2 (5 bases). The clonotype was recovered from a female donor with Graves disease. The source material was peripheral blood mononuclear cells (PBMCs), sampled when the disease was refractory, from a patient treated with antithyroid drugs. The CDR3 is CASPSPGELCF. CDR3 in DNA: TGTGCCAGCCCCTCACCCGGGGAGCTGTGTTTT.